This T cell receptor (beta chain) was retrieved from a study of cytomegalovirus exposure and HLA in healthy donors. Whole-study findings and limits: The classifier reportedly diagnosed cytomegalovirus status with high specificity and sensitivity. Among the sequence variants, a highly shared cluster was likely an artifact of sequencing. A previous analysis found most TCR beta V segments productive roughly 87% or roughly 30% of the time.

This cohort consisted of healthy bone marrow donors. PCR involved 60 Vbeta and 13 Jbeta primers. Clones were sequenced by immunoSEQ multiplex PCR, and TCRdb holds only the in-frame ones, with some missing. The repertoire includes tens of thousands of clones, about 75% of them detected once, and under 30% sits in the top ten. This CDR3 region has 14 residues. In germline, CDR1 is LNHDA, CDR2 SQIVND (reference sequence). Between the trimmed V and J ends, which lost 3 bases and 1 base, there was a span of 9 bases. This clone was detected only once. The antigen remains unidentified. What was sequenced was PBMCs. V usage is TRBV19 and J usage is TRBJ1-1; weak D call: TRBD1 (6 bases). The source is a woman between 35 and 50 years old in good health and CMV-seropositive. The CDR3 DNA reads as TGTGCCAGTAGTATTGGGACACCGAACACTGAAGCTTTCTTT. Residues: CASSIGTPNTEAFF.